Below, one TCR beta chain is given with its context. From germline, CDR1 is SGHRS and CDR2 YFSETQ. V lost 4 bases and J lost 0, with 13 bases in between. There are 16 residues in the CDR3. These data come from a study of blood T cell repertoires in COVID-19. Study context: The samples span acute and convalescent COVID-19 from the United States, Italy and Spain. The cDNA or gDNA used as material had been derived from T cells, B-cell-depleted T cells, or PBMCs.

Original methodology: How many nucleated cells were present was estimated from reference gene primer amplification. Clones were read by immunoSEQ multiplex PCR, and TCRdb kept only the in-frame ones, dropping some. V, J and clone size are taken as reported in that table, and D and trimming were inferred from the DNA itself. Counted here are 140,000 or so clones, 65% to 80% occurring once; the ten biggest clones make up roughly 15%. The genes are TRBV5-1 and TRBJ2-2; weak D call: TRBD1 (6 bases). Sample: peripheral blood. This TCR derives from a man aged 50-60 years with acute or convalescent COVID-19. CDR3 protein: CASSPGQGTNTGELFF. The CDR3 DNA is TGCGCCAGCAGCCCGGGACAAGGCACGAACACCGGGGAGCTGTTTTTT. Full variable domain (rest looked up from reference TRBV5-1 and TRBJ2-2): KAGVTQTPRYLIKTRGQQVTLSCSPISGHRSVSWYQQTPGQGLQFLFEYFSETQRNKGNFPGRFSGRQFSNSRSEMNVSTLELGDSALYLCASSPGQGTNTGELFFGEGSRLTVL.